This TCR beta chain was sequenced for a study of OX40 agonist ivuxolimab in advanced cancers. This CDR3 contains 15 residues. Trimming cost V 0 bases and J 7 bases; bases outside gene matches: 5. Germline CDR1 SGHRS, CDR2 YFSETQ. Findings and caveats of the study: Undetermined was the antigen specificity of the expanded peripheral T cells.

Using immunoSEQ multiplex PCR, the repertoire was profiled, and TCRdb retains in-frame clones only, with some absent. Among 50,000 to 65,000 clones, approximately 80% were seen once, and the ten largest hold 4% to 5%. As regards this clone: Its target is unknown.

The specimen was CD4+ or CD8+ T cells sorted from blood, collected in a trial of the OX40 agonist ivuxolimab. The source of this sequence is an adult with an advanced solid tumor such as melanoma, head and neck, liver or kidney cancer. The chain recombines TRBV5-1 with TRBJ2-2, with 8 bases matching TRBD1. This CDR3 is CASSLVQGAVGELFF. DNA of the CDR3: TGCGCCAGCAGCTTGGTTCAGGGGGCGGTCGGGGAGCTGTTTTTT.